Given below is one T cell receptor beta chain in context. Its antigen is not known. Sequenced by immunoSEQ multiplex PCR; TCRdb stores in-frame clones only, minus some. Of tens of thousands of clones in the sample, around 80% were seen once. The sample comes from a study of OX40 agonist ivuxolimab in advanced cancers. The CDR3 consists of 15 residues. V lost 0 bases to trimming and J lost 14 bases; unmatched junction nucleotides: 12. Germline CDR1 reads MNHNS; CDR2 reads SASEGT. Study-wide results and caveats: At 0.1 to 3.0 mg/kg and by week 6, clonal expansion occurred in CD4+ and CD8+ blood T cells.

The TCR comes from an adult with an advanced solid tumor such as melanoma, head and neck, liver or kidney cancer. J is TRBJ1-3 and V is TRBV6-1; 8 positions agree with TRBD1. This sample comprised CD4+ or CD8+ T cells sorted from blood, obtained in a trial of the OX40 agonist ivuxolimab. CDR3 nucleotides: TGTGCCAGCAGTGAAGCGACAGGACAGGGATATAACCTATATTTT. It codes for CASSEATGQGYNLYF.